These T cell receptor beta chains were read from a single sample in a study of monozygotic twins with inflammatory bowel disease. TCRdb re-called the 5' RACE reads; one entry per CDR3 protein, DNA not given. The sample table sets out about 93,000 distinct CDR3 sequences. Sequenced: blood. These receptors all stem from a human donor with ulcerative colitis or Crohn's disease, or a healthy co-twin of an affected twin (not recorded which). The CDR3 runs from the conserved cysteine through the conserved F or W.

TRBV10-3	TRBJ2-7	CATQTGGQYEQYF
TRBV12-3/TRBV12-4	TRBJ2-7	CASSKRGGRSYEQYF
TRBV12-3/TRBV12-4	TRBJ1-2	CASNFRGQGNYGYTF
TRBV5-1	TRBJ2-7	CASSPTSHYEQYF
TRBV6-5	TRBJ1-5	CASSYPPPGQVTSNQPQHF
TRBV5-5	TRBJ2-1	CASSPRDRGVEQFF
TRBV3-1	TRBJ1-1	CASSHSTANTEAFF
TRBV24-1	TRBJ1-1	CATSDAWNTEAFF
TRBV12-3/TRBV12-4	TRBJ2-7	CASSFRGRGNEQYF
TRBV10-3	TRBJ2-1	CAITTGDPSYNEQFF
TRBV20-1	TRBJ2-7	CSARGESSYEQYF
TRBV7-8	TRBJ2-7	CASSLGPLTGGSYEQYF
TRBV5-5	TRBJ1-1	CASSRQGATEAFF
TRBV12-3/TRBV12-4	TRBJ1-5	CASSLQGMGQPQRF
TRBV4-1	TRBJ2-7	CASSQTPGVPYEQYF
TRBV15	TRBJ2-1	CATSTLALQGGNEQFF
TRBV11-3	TRBJ2-3	CASSLGGSLDTQYF
TRBV20-1	TRBJ2-1	CSALLGSNEQFF
TRBV9	TRBJ2-1	CASSVLGTAYNEQFF
TRBV10-3	TRBJ2-3	CAISEPGERGSTDTQYF
TRBV11-1	TRBJ2-1	CASSPNPGQGAGYNEQFF
TRBV5-6	TRBJ2-2	CASSPGQAPTGELFF
TRBV3-1	TRBJ1-5	CASSQDRKGPQHF
TRBV5-1	TRBJ2-7	CASSLGLAGAYEQYF
TRBV4-1	TRBJ1-1	CASSQHSDGATEAFF
TRBV20-1	TRBJ2-7	CSAEDRGGYEQYF
TRBV12-3/TRBV12-4	TRBJ2-1	CASSWGPINNEQFF
TRBV12-3/TRBV12-4	TRBJ1-5	CASSFLPGVQPQHF
TRBV20-1	TRBJ1-5	CSAREAGGHQPQHF
TRBV11-2	TRBJ2-1	CASSSQADEQFF
TRBV12-3/TRBV12-4	TRBJ2-2	CASSETGQPTGELFF
TRBV7-9	TRBJ2-1	CASSLVGSGEQFF
TRBV5-1	TRBJ2-4	CASSLAGTGVLLAKNIQYF
TRBV20-1	TRBJ2-5	CSARGTAWETQYF
TRBV7-8	TRBJ2-1	CASSASGTQINNEQFF
TRBV6-1	TRBJ2-4	CASSPSPSKNIQYF
TRBV5-5	TRBJ2-3	CASSFLAGGSTDTQYF
TRBV12-3/TRBV12-4	TRBJ1-2	CASSLPARVRATNYGYTF
TRBV27	TRBJ2-3	CASSLTEADTQYF
TRBV12-3/TRBV12-4	TRBJ1-2	CASSRGDRTYGYTF
TRBV5-1	TRBJ2-3	CASSLAETSTDTQYF
TRBV3-1	TRBJ2-3	CASSQDPTTAQYF
TRBV6-6	TRBJ1-3	CATLPDGGTIYF
TRBV20-1	TRBJ1-5	CSARKQGAGNLPQHF
TRBV25-1	TRBJ1-1	CASSPQTGRNTEAFF
TRBV3-1	TRBJ1-2	CASSQDRGYTSYGYTF
TRBV20-1	TRBJ1-6	CSARDGTGFLNSPLHF
TRBV6-5	TRBJ2-7	CASRPEGAYEQYF
TRBV7-9	TRBJ2-2	CASSSRKTDWNTGELFF
TRBV19	TRBJ1-1	CASILHYGGDTEAFF
TRBV5-4	TRBJ2-3	CASSLVGGGPASQYF
TRBV6-5	TRBJ1-5	CASSYQKQGPRSQHF
TRBV5-1	TRBJ2-7	CASSLSSGVSYEQYF
TRBV20-1	TRBJ2-2	CSAGGTANTGELFF
TRBV9	TRBJ2-1	CASSVHGDYDNEQFF
TRBV10-3	TRBJ1-2	CAISEGTGRGYTF
TRBV7-9	TRBJ1-1	CASSPPRNTEAFF
TRBV5-1	TRBJ2-7	CASSAGDSPYEQYF
TRBV12-3/TRBV12-4	TRBJ1-2	CASSPDSFYGYTF